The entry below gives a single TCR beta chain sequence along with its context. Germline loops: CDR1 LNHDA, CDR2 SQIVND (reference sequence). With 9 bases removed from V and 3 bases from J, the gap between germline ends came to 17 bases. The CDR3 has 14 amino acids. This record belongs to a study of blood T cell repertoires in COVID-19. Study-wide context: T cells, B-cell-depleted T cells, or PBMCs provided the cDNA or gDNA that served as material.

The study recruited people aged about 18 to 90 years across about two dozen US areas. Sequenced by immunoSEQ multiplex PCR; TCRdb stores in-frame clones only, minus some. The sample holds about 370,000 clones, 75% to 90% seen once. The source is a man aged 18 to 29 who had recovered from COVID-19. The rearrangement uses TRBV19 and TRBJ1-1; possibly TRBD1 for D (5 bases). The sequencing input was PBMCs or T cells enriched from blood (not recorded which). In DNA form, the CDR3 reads TGTGCCAGCAGACTCAGGGAATCCTACACTGAAGCTTTCTTT. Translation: CASRLRESYTEAFF.